The T cell receptor beta chain under discussion was sequenced for a study of OX40 agonist ivuxolimab in advanced cancers. A note on the overall study: The costimulatory receptor OX40 (CD134) was targeted by ivuxolimab, a fully human IgG2 agonistic monoclonal antibody. Intravenous ivuxolimab was administered to patients every 2 weeks at six dose levels: 0.01, 0.1, 0.3, 1.5, 3 and 10 mg/kg. Among the approximately 50 dose-escalation patients, around 19 had hepatocellular carcinoma, 15 or so melanoma, 9 renal cell carcinoma and 9 head and neck cancer. The dose-escalation cohort was 82.7% male with a mean age of roughly 60 years, ranging from roughly 23 to 90. Patients were allowed to have had prior anti-PD-1, anti-PD-L1 or anti-CTLA-4 therapy, and approximately 41% of the dose-escalation patients had previously received checkpoint inhibitors. Partial responses occurred in three dose-escalation patients, of whom one had hepatocellular carcinoma and two had cutaneous melanoma. The purpose of peripheral TCRbeta sequencing was to test whether ivuxolimab changed TCR sequence diversity and led to clonal T-cell expansion. The paper covers the monotherapy dose-escalation part of the phase I ivuxolimab trial, which included N of about 56 patients. What the authors observed across the whole study: After ivuxolimab, CD8+ T cells had more expanded clones than CD4+ T cells on average. Low levels of normalized T-cell clonal expansion were also seen in some patients who did not respond. Clonal expansion of both CD4+ and CD8+ blood T cells was observed from baseline to week 6 at doses 0.1 to 3.0 mg/kg. In partial responders in the 0.1-3.0 mg/kg groups, normalized peripheral clonal expansion was found to be among the lowest, especially among CD8+ T cells. The antigen specificity of the clonally expanded peripheral T cells was not determined.

For sequencing of the TCRbeta CDR3 region, genomic DNA was extracted from the sorted cells. TCRbeta CDR3 regions were sequenced using the immunoSEQ Assay. The table was pulled from immuneACCESS by TCRdb, which kept in-frame rearrangements only. Such tables lose some clones; where checked, under half of the loss comes from unresolved V genes, and the rest has no known cause. This sample is represented by around 20,000 clones; about 70% of them were singletons. The ten largest clones add up to about 30% of the sample. The CDR3, cysteine through phenylalanine, is 13 amino acids long. Solely the CDR3 DNA is kept, with 39 bases framed from the first base. Based on the germline V gene, the CDR1 and CDR2 sequences are SGDLS and YYNGEE. Deletion took 0 bases off V and 5 bases off J, with a span of 8 bases between the germline ends. Patients with a history of autoimmune disease or receiving systemic immunosuppression were excluded from the trial. In every dose cohort, peripheral blood was drawn for TCR sequencing at baseline, cycle 4 day 1, and cycle 7 day 1. The samples were taken from a phase I, first-in-human, multicenter, open-label dose-escalation trial of ivuxolimab. Adults with locally advanced or metastatic head and neck squamous cell, hepatocellular, melanoma or renal cell carcinoma were enrolled in the trial. Before TCR sequencing, CD4+ T cells and CD8+ T cells were sorted from peripheral blood as separate populations.

In this sample, this clone turned up a few times. Its antigen has not been determined. The input lacks base qualities; no much larger clone sits a single base away. The chain is made from TRBV9 and TRBJ1-1; the D segment could be TRBD1, given 5 matching bases. The clonotype originates from an adult with an advanced solid tumor such as melanoma, head and neck, liver or kidney cancer. The material was CD4+ or CD8+ T cells sorted from blood, obtained in a trial of the OX40 agonist ivuxolimab. The CDR3 reads as follows: CASSVGGRTEAFF. The nucleotides are TGTGCCAGCAGCGTAGGGGGGAGGACTGAAGCTTTCTTT.